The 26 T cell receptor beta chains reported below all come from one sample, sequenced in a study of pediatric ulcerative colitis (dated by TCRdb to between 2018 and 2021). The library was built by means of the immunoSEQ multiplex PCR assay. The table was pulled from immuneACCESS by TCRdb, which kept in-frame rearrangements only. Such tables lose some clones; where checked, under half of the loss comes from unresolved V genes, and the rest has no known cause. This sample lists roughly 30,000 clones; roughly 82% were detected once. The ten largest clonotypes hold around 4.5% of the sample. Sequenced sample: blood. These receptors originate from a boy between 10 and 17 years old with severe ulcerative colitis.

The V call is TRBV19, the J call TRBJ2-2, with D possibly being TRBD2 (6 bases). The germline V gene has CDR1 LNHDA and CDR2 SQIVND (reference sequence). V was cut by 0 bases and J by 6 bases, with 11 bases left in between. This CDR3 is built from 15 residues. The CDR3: CASSIEAGRSGELFF. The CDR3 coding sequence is TGTGCCAGTAGTATAGAGGCAGGGAGGTCCGGGGAGCTGTTTTTT.

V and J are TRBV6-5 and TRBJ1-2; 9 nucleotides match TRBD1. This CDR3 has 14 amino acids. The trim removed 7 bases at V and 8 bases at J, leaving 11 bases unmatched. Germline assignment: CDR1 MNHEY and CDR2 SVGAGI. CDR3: CASMGAGTGSGYTF. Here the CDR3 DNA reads TGTGCCAGCATGGGGGCCGGGACAGGGAGCGGCTACACCTTC.

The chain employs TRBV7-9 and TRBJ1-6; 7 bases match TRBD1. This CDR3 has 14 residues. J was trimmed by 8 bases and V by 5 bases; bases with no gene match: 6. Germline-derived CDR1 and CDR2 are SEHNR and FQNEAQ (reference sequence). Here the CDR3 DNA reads TGTGCCAGCAGCCTTTCCAGGGGGGATTCACCCCTCCACTTT. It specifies CASSLSRGDSPLHF.

In nucleotides, the CDR3 is TGCGCCACCTCCCTTGGGACAACACCAAGCAATCAGCCCCAGCATTTT. Its protein is CATSLGTTPSNQPQHF. J is TRBJ1-5 and V is TRBV4-1; D is possibly TRBD1 (6 bases). V was pared by 10 bases and J by 1 base, with 20 bases between. CDR3 length: 16 residues. CDR1 and CDR2 (germline): MGHRA, YSYEKL.

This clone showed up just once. The CDR3 sequence: CASTLTSENNEQFF. The DNA of the CDR3 is TGTGCCAGCACCCTTACATCGGAGAACAATGAGCAGTTCTTC. V is TRBV6-5 and J is TRBJ2-1; D remains unclear. V dropped 7 bases and J dropped 5 bases, with 15 bases sitting between them. The CDR3 is 14 residues long. Looked up from germline, CDR1 is MNHEY and CDR2 is SVGAGI.

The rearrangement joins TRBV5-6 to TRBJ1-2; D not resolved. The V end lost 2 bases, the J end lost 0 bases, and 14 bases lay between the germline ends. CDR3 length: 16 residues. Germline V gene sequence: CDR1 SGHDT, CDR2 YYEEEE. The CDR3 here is CASSLGEPEANYGYTF. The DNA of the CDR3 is TGTGCCAGCAGCTTAGGAGAACCTGAGGCTAACTATGGCTACACCTTC.

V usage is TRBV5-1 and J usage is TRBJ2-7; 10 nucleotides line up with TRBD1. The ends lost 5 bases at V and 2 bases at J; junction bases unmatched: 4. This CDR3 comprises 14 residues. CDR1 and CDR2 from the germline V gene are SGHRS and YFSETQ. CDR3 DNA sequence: TGCGCCAGCAGGAGGACAGGGGGTGCCTACGAGCAGTACTTC. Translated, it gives CASRRTGGAYEQYF.

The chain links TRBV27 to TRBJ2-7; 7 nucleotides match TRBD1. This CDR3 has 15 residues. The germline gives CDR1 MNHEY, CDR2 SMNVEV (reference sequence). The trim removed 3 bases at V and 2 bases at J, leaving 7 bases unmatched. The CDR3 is CASSLDRDSAYEQYF. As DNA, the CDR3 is TGTGCCAGCAGTTTGGACCGGGACAGCGCCTACGAGCAGTACTTC.

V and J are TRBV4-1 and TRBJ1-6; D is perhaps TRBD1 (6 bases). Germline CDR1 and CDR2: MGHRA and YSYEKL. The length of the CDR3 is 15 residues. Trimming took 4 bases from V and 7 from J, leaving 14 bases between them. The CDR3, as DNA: TGCGCCAGCAGCCGATCCGGCGGACAGAATTCACCCCTCCACTTT. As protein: CASSRSGGQNSPLHF.

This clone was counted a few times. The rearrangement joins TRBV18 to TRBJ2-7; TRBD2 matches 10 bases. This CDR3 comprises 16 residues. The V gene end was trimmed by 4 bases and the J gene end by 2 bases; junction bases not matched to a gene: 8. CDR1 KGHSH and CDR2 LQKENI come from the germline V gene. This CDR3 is CASSRTWTSGTYEQYF. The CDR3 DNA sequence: TGTGCCAGCTCACGTACTTGGACTAGCGGTACCTACGAGCAGTACTTC.

CDR3 residues: CASGLVGPYTGELFF. CDR3 sequence (DNA): TGTGCTAGTGGTTTGGTCGGGCCGTACACCGGGGAGCTGTTTTTT. The chain joins TRBV12-5 to TRBJ2-2; D is ambiguous. The CDR3 extends over 15 amino acids. Germline V gives CDR1 LGHNT, CDR2 FRNRAP. V was cut by 0 bases and J by 3 bases, with 8 bases left in between.

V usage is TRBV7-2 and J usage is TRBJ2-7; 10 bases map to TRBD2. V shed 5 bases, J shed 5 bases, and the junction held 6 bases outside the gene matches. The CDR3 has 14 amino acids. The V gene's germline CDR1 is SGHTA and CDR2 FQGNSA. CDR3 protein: CASSLGSGGNEQYF. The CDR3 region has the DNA TGTGCCAGCAGCCTGGGTAGCGGGGGGAACGAGCAGTACTTC.

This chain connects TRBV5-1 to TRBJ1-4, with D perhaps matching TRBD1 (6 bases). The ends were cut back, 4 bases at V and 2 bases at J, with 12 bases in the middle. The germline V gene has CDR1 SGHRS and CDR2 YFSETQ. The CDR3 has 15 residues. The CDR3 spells CASSPGEGTNEKLFF. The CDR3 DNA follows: TGCGCCAGCAGCCCAGGGGAGGGGACTAATGAAAAACTGTTTTTT.

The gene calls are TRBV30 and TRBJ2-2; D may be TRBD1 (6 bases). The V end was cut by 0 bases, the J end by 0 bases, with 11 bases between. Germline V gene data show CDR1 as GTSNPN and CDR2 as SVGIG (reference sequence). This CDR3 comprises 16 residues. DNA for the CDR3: TGTGCCTGGAGTGTAGCCCGGACAGCGAACACCGGGGAGCTGTTTTTT. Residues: CAWSVARTANTGELFF.

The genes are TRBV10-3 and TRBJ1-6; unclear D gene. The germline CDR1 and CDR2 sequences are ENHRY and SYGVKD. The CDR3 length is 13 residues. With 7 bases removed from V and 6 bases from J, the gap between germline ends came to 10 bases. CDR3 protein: CAIKSGGNSPLHF. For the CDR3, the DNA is TGTGCCATCAAATCGGGTGGTAATTCACCCCTCCACTTT.

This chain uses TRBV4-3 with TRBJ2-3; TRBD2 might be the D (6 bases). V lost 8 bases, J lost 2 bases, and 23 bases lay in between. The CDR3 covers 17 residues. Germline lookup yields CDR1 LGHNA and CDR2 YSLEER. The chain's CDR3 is CASAEKGGLEATDTQYF. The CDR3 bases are TGCGCCAGCGCCGAGAAAGGAGGGCTAGAAGCCACAGATACGCAGTATTTT.

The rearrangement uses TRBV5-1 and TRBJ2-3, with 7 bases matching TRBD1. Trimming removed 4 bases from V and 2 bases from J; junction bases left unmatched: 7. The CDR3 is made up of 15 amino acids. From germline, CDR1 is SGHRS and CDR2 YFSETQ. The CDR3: CASSPWDRNTDTQYF. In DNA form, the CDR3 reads TGCGCCAGCAGCCCCTGGGACAGAAACACAGATACGCAGTATTTT. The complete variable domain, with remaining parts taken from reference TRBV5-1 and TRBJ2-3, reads KAGVTQTPRYLIKTRGQQVTLSCSPISGHRSVSWYQQTPGQGLQFLFEYFSETQRNKGNFPGRFSGRQFSNSRSEMNVSTLELGDSALYLCASSPWDRNTDTQYFGPGTRLTVL.

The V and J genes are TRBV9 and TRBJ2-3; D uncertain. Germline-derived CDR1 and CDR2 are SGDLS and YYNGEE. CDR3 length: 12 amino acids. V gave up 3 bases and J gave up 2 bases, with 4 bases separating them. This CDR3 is CASSANTDTQYF. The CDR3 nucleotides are TGTGCCAGCAGCGCAAACACAGATACGCAGTATTTT.

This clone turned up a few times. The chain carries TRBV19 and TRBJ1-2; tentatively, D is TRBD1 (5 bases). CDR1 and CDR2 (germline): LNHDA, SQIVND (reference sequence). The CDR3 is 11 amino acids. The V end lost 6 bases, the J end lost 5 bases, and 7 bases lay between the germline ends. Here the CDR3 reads CASRGDYGYTF. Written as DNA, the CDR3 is TGTGCCAGTAGGGGGGATTATGGCTACACCTTC.

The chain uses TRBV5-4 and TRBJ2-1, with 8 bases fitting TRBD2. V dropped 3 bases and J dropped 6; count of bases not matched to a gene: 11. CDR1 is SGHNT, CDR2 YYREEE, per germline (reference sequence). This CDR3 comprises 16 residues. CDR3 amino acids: CASSSRTGGGPNEQFF. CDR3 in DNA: TGTGCCAGCAGCTCGCGGACCGGGGGGGGCCCCAATGAGCAGTTCTTC.

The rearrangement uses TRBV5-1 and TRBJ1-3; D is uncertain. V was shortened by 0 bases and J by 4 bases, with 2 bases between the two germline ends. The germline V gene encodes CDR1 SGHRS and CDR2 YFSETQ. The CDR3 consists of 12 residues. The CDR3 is CASSLGGNTIYF. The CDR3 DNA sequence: TGCGCCAGCAGCTTGGGGGGAAACACCATATATTTT.

The chain's CDR3 is CASSPAGGTDTQYF. CDR3 DNA sequence: TGTGCCAGCAGCCCCGCAGGGGGCACAGATACGCAGTATTTT. This chain connects TRBV7-9 to TRBJ2-3; TRBD1 is a possible D gene (6 bases). The CDR3 covers 14 residues. Germline-derived CDR1 and CDR2 are SEHNR and FQNEAQ (reference sequence). The V end lost 5 bases, the J end lost 1 base, and 10 bases lay between the germline ends.

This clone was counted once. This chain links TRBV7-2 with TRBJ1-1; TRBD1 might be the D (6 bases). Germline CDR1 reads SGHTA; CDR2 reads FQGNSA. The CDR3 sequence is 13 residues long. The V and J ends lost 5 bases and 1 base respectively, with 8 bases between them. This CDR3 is CASSGQRNTEAFF. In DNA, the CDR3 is TGTGCCAGCAGCGGACAGCGGAACACTGAAGCTTTCTTT.

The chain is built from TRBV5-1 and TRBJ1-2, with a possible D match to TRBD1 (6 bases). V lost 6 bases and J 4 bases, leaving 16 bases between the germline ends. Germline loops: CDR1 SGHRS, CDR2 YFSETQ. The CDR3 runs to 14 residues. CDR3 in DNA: TGCGCCAGCATTTTTGTCCTGACAGGCTATGGCTACACCTTC. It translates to CASIFVLTGYGYTF.

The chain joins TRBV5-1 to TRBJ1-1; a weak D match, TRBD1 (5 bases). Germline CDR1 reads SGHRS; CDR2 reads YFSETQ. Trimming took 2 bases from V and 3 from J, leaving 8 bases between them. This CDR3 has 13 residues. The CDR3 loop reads CASSFGQHTEAFF. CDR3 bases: TGCGCCAGCAGCTTCGGACAACACACTGAAGCTTTCTTT.

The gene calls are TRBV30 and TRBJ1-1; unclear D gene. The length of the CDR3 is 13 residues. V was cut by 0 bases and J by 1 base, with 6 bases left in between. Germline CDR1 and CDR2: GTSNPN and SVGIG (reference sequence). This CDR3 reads CAWSVLGNTEAFF. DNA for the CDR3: TGTGCCTGGAGTGTTTTAGGGAACACTGAAGCTTTCTTT.